This TCR beta chain is drawn from a study of cytomegalovirus exposure and HLA in healthy donors. Study at large: In a previous analysis, around 110 million unique TCR beta sequences were found from 150 million to 200 million T cells.

General study findings and limits: An observed cluster of highly shared sequence variants was recorded as a likely sequencing artifact.

The CDR3 contains 15 residues. V dropped 0 bases and J dropped 11; count of bases not matched to a gene: 9. Germline CDR1 reads SGHNT; CDR2 reads YYREEE (reference sequence). Notes on this clone: Its antigen is as yet unknown.

PCR involved 60 Vbeta and 13 Jbeta primers. Generated by immunoSEQ multiplex PCR, the TCRdb table keeps only in-frame clones and is missing some. The sample lists around 150,000 clones, about three quarters occurring once. The TCR originated in a man aged 18 to 29 in good health and CMV-seronegative. The chain recombines TRBV5-4 with TRBJ2-5; 11 bases fit TRBD1. The sequencing sample was made of PBMCs. In nucleotides, the CDR3 is TGTGCCAGCAGCTTGGTCGGACAGGGGGCTCGGGAGCAGTACTTC. As protein: CASSLVGQGAREQYF.